This T cell receptor beta chain was recorded in a study of CD8 T cells in ankylosing spondylitis. Whole-study findings and limits: In the blood and synovial fluid of reactive arthritis, some motif variants had been previously reported.

V was pared by 1 base and J by 9 bases, with 19 bases between. The CDR3 runs 16 residues. The germline gives CDR1 SGHAT, CDR2 FQNNGV. This clonotype was detected many times. Its matching antigen is unknown. TCRdb re-called the 5' RACE reads with MiXCR, one entry per CDR3 protein. This table has around 88,000 distinct CDR3 sequences, roughly 9.6% appearing once. V gene TRBV11-2 combines with J gene TRBJ2-1; D remains unclear. This clonotype was obtained from a male donor with ankylosing spondylitis or in good health (not recorded which). Sequencing was carried out using blood, either unsorted or a sorted T cell fraction (not recorded which). This CDR3 reads CASSLGLGFVLPEQFF. The CDR3 bases are TGTGCCAGCAGCTTAGGATTGGGGTTCGTACTTCCTGAGCAGTTCTTC.